Below are 19 T cell receptor beta chains sequenced from a single sample in a study of shared clonotypes between healthy human individuals. Profiled with immunoSEQ multiplex PCR; TCRdb holds only in-frame clones, not every one. This sample has a few hundred thousand clones; 70% to 75% occur once, and the top ten carry 10%. The specimen was memory CD4+ T cells sorted from blood. Subset: CD45RA-negative fraction. Receptors originate from a man aged 30 to 39 in good health.

The chain has TRBV5-6 and TRBJ2-1; D possibly corresponds to TRBD2 (6 bases). Germline V gene lookup returns CDR1 SGHDT and CDR2 YYEEEE. Trimming cost V 2 bases and J 2 bases, with 14 bases left between them. The CDR3 is 16 amino acids. The CDR3 is CASSFYPGVAYNEQFF. The CDR3 DNA follows: TGTGCCAGCAGCTTTTACCCGGGAGTGGCCTACAATGAGCAGTTCTTC.

The chain couples TRBV2 to TRBJ2-7; 7 bases match TRBD1. After removal of 5 bases from V and 2 bases from J, the junction contained 3 bases not matched to a gene. Germline CDR1 SNHLY, CDR2 FYNNEI. This CDR3 region has 13 residues. The CDR3 sequence: CASSRQGTYEQYF. For the CDR3, the DNA is TGTGCCAGCAGTCGACAGGGCACCTACGAGCAGTACTTC.

A few counts support this clone. The V call is TRBV5-1, the J call TRBJ1-1, with a possible D match to TRBD1 (5 bases). Per germline, CDR1 SGHRS and CDR2 YFSETQ. Trimming took off 6 bases at V and 2 bases at J, with 11 bases between the two ends. CDR3 length: 13 amino acids. In DNA form, the CDR3 reads TGCGCCAGCAACCAGGGTGGAAACACTGAAGCTTTCTTT. It encodes CASNQGGNTEAFF. Full variable domain (rest looked up from reference TRBV5-1 and TRBJ1-1): KAGVTQTPRYLIKTRGQQVTLSCSPISGHRSVSWYQQTPGQGLQFLFEYFSETQRNKGNFPGRFSGRQFSNSRSEMNVSTLELGDSALYLCASNQGGNTEAFFGQGTRLTVV.

The chain couples TRBV18 to TRBJ2-1; TRBD1 agrees at 7 bases. V lost 2 bases and J lost 14; bases outside the gene matches: 9. This CDR3 has 13 residues. Germline V gives CDR1 KGHSH, CDR2 LQKENI. The DNA of the CDR3 is TGTGCCAGCTCACCAGAACAGGGGACCTTTAAGTTCTTC. Protein: CASSPEQGTFKFF.

The chain carries TRBV9 and TRBJ1-2; D gene uncertain. The germline CDR1 and CDR2 sequences are SGDLS and YYNGEE. The CDR3 spans 15 residues. V lost 6 bases and J 1 base, leaving 16 bases between the germline ends. The CDR3 DNA is TGTGCCAGCAACCGGGAGGGATCCTTTAACTATGGCTACACCTTC. Its protein product is CASNREGSFNYGYTF.

This chain joins TRBV10-3 and TRBJ2-1; 10 bases map to TRBD2. V lost 6 bases, J lost 4 bases, and 6 bases stayed unmatched. Per germline, CDR1 ENHRY and CDR2 SYGVKD. This CDR3 contains 15 residues. CDR3 coding DNA: TGTGCCATCAGCCCATTAGCGGGAGGATACAATGAGCAGTTCTTC. Residues: CAISPLAGGYNEQFF.

The gene calls are TRBV6-5 and TRBJ2-1; 12 nucleotides line up with TRBD2. Unmatched junction bases numbered 4, after V lost 6 bases and J lost 4 bases. The length of the CDR3 is 15 residues. CDR1 is MNHEY, CDR2 SVGAGI, per germline. In nucleotides, the CDR3 is TGTGCCAGCAGACTAGCGGGAGGACAATACAATGAGCAGTTCTTC. It translates to CASRLAGGQYNEQFF.

The chain is built from TRBV9 and TRBJ1-4; 7 bases fit TRBD1. V lost 4 bases, J lost 0 bases, and 6 bases stayed unmatched. The length of the CDR3 is 16 residues. CDR1 is SGDLS, CDR2 YYNGEE, per germline. DNA for the CDR3: TGTGCCAGCAGCCCCCAGGGGGGGGCAACTAATGAAAAACTGTTTTTT. This translates into CASSPQGGATNEKLFF.

Worth noting for this clone: This sample includes further DNA sequences coding for the same CDR3. V gene TRBV5-4 combines with J gene TRBJ2-3; TRBD2 matches at 13 bases. Per the germline V gene, CDR1 is SGHNT and CDR2 is YYREEE (reference sequence). The CDR3 spans 16 residues. Trimming took 3 bases from V and 2 from J; bases not matched to a gene: 3. CDR3 region: CASSSGLAGVTDTQYF. CDR3 sequence (DNA): TGTGCCAGCAGCTCAGGACTAGCGGGAGTCACAGATACGCAGTATTTT. Based on the CDR3 plus reference TRBV5-4 and TRBJ2-3, the full variable domain is ETGVTQSPTHLIKTRGQQVTLRCSSQSGHNTVSWYQQALGQGPQFIFQYYREEENGRGNFPPRFSGLQFPNYSSELNVNALELDDSALYLCASSSGLAGVTDTQYFGPGTRLTVL.

This rearrangement joins TRBV7-2 to TRBJ2-5, with 9 bases lining up with TRBD2. The CDR3 runs to 16 residues. V shed 1 base and J 4 bases; nucleotides not matched to a gene: 7. CDR1 and CDR2 from the germline V gene are SGHTA and FQGNSA. The CDR3 coding sequence is TGTGCCAGCAGCTTAGGAGCGGGAGGTGGATCAGAGACCCAGTACTTC. Translation: CASSLGAGGGSETQYF.

The J gene is TRBJ1-3, the V gene TRBV7-9; the match to TRBD1 covers 8 bases. V was pared by 5 bases and J by 2 bases, with 11 bases of the junction left unmatched. The CDR3 consists of 17 residues. Germline CDR1 SEHNR, CDR2 FQNEAQ (reference sequence). CDR3 in DNA: TGTGCCAGCAGCGCAAGGACAGGGTTAAGTACTGGAAACACCATATATTTT. Protein product: CASSARTGLSTGNTIYF.

CDR3 coding DNA: TGTGCCAGTAGTCGCCAGGGAGGGGAGCTGTTTTTT. Amino acid sequence: CASSRQGGELFF. The chain joins TRBV19 to TRBJ2-2; maybe TRBD1 (5 bases). The CDR3 is 12 amino acids. Deletions cut 5 bases from V and 8 bases from J, with 9 bases between. Germline values: CDR1 LNHDA, CDR2 SQIVND (reference sequence). Looking up the rest from reference TRBV19 and TRBJ2-2 gives the full variable domain: DGGITQSPKYLFRKEGQNVTLSCEQNLNHDAMYWYRQDPGQGLRLIYYSQIVNDFQKGDIAEGYSVSREKKESFPLTVTSAQKNPTAFYLCASSRQGGELFFGEGSRLTVL.

The sample holds a few counts of this clone. This rearrangement joins TRBV11-2 to TRBJ2-1; the match to TRBD2 covers 9 bases. V lost 0 bases to trimming and J lost 12 bases; unmatched junction nucleotides: 6. The CDR3 contains 14 residues. Germline V gene data show CDR1 as SGHAT and CDR2 as FQNNGV. The DNA of the CDR3 is TGTGCCAGCAGCTTAGACCGATGGGGACTAGCGCAGTTCTTC. It codes for CASSLDRWGLAQFF.

Concerning this clone: Being one base from a much bigger clone, this may be a read error. Other DNA sequences of this sample code for an identical CDR3. The chain has TRBV6-6 and TRBJ1-1; D might be TRBD1 (5 bases). Germline V gene data show CDR1 as MNHNY and CDR2 as SVGAGI (reference sequence). CDR3 size: 15 residues. CDR3 protein: CASIPGRRWNTEAFF. The CDR3 DNA is TGTGCCAGCATTCCGGGACGAAGGTGGAACACTGAAGCCTTCTTT.

This rearrangement joins TRBV6-5 to TRBJ1-1, with 7 bases fitting TRBD1. V shed 6 bases, J shed 1 base, and the junction held 5 bases outside the gene matches. This CDR3 region has 14 residues. Germline V gives CDR1 MNHEY, CDR2 SVGAGI. Here the CDR3 DNA reads TGTGCCAGCAGACAGGGGCTTTCGAACACTGAAGCTTTCTTT. Its translation: CASRQGLSNTEAFF.

The rearrangement links TRBV4-1 to TRBJ1-4; unclear D gene. The V end was cut by 0 bases, the J end by 5 bases, with 16 bases between. Germline-derived CDR1 and CDR2 are MGHRA and YSYEKL. This CDR3 region has 17 residues. The CDR3 bases are TGCGCCAGCAGCCAAGATGGCCGGGCAGCCACGAATGAAAAACTGTTTTTT. It codes for CASSQDGRAATNEKLFF.

V and J are TRBV19 and TRBJ1-4; 12 bases are a match to TRBD1. CDR3 length: 16 residues. Trimming removed 4 bases from V and 7 bases from J; junction bases left unmatched: 7. CDR1 and CDR2 from the germline V gene are LNHDA and SQIVND (reference sequence). The CDR3 DNA follows: TGTGCCAGTAGTAAGAAATGGGACAGGGGGCTTGAAAAACTGTTTTTT. It yields the protein CASSKKWDRGLEKLFF. The entire variable domain, with the rest obtained from reference TRBV19 and TRBJ1-4, is as follows: DGGITQSPKYLFRKEGQNVTLSCEQNLNHDAMYWYRQDPGQGLRLIYYSQIVNDFQKGDIAEGYSVSREKKESFPLTVTSAQKNPTAFYLCASSKKWDRGLEKLFFGSGTQLSVL.

This rearrangement joins TRBV15 to TRBJ2-1, with 12 bases fitting TRBD2. In germline, CDR1 is LNHNV, CDR2 YYDKDF (reference sequence). CDR3 length: 18 amino acids. The ends lost 1 base at V and 0 bases at J; junction bases unmatched: 4. The CDR3 is CATSRGSLAGGSYNEQFF. The CDR3 coding sequence is TGTGCCACCAGCAGAGGATCACTAGCGGGGGGCTCCTACAATGAGCAGTTCTTC.

Ten or more counts support this clone. V and J are TRBV4-2 and TRBJ1-1; 10 bases match TRBD1. The junction had 10 bases not matched to a gene; V was cut back by 4 bases and J by 5 bases. The germline V gene has CDR1 LGHNA and CDR2 YNFKEQ. This CDR3 comprises 16 residues. DNA for the CDR3: TGTGCCAGCAGCCTAGGGAACCGGGACAGGGGTACTGAAGCTTTCTTT. This sequence encodes CASSLGNRDRGTEAFF.